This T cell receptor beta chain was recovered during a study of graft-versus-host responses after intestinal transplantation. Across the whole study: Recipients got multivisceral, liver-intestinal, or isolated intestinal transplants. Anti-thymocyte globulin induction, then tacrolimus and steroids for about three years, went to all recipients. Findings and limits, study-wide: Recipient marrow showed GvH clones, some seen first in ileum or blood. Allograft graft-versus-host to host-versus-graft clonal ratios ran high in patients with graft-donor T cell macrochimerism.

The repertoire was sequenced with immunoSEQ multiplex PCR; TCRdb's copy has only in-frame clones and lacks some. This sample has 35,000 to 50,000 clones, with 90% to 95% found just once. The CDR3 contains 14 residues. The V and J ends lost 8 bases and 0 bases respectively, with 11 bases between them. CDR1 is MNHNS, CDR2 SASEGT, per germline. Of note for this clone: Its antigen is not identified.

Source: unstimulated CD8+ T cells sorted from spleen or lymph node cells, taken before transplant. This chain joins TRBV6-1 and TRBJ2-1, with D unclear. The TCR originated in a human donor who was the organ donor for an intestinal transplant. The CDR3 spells CASREASSYNEQFF. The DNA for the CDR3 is TGTGCCAGCCGAGAGGCGAGCTCCTACAATGAGCAGTTCTTC.